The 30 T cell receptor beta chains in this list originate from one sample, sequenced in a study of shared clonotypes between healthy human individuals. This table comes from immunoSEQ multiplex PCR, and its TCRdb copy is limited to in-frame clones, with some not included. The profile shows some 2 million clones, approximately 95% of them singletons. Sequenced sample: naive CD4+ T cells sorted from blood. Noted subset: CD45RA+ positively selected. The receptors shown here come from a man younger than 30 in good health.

CDR3 residues: CASSPRGLASFDTGELFF. CDR3 nucleotide sequence: TGTGCCAGCAGCCCCCGGGGACTAGCGTCGTTCGACACCGGGGAGCTGTTTTTT. The J gene is TRBJ2-2, the V gene TRBV7-8, with 10 bases matching TRBD2. Trimming took 5 bases from V and 3 from J; bases not matched to a gene: 12. The CDR3 extends over 18 amino acids. Germline assignment: CDR1 SGHVS and CDR2 FQNEAQ. Drawing the rest from reference TRBV7-8 and TRBJ2-2, the complete variable domain is GAGVSQSPRYKVAKRGQDVALRCDPISGHVSLFWYQQALGQGPEFLTYFQNEAQLDKSGLPSDRFFAERPEGSVSTLKIQRTQQEDSAVYLCASSPRGLASFDTGELFFGEGSRLTVL.

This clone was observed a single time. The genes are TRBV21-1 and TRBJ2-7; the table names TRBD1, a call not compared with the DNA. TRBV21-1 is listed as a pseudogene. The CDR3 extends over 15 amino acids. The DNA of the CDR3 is TGTGCCAGCAGCAAAGGGGGCAGGCGGACCTACGAGCAGTACTTC. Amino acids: CASSKGGRRTYEQYF.

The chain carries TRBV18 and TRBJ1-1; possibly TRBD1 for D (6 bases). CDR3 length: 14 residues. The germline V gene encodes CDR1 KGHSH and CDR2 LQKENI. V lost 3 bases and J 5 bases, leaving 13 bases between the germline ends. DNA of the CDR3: TGTGCCAGCTCACCCCTGGACAGCCTGACTGAAGCTTTCTTT. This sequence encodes CASSPLDSLTEAFF. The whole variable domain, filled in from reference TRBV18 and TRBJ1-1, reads NAGVMQNPRHLVRRRGQEARLRCSPMKGHSHVYWYRQLPEEGLKFMVYLQKENIIDESGMPKERFSAEFPKEGPSILRIQQVVRGDSAAYFCASSPLDSLTEAFFGQGTRLTVV.

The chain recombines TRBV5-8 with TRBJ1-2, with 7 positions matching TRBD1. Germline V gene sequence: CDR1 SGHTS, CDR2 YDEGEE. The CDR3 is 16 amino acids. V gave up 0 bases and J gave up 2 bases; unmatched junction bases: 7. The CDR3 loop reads CASSLAGWDRNYGYTF. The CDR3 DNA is TGTGCCAGCAGCTTGGCCGGGTGGGACAGAAACTATGGCTACACCTTC.

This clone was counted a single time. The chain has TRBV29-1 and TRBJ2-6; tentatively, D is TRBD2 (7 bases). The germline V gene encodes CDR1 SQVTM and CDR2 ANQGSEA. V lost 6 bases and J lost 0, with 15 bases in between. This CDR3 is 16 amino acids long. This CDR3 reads CSVAGGGLSGANVLTF. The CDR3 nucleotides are TGCAGCGTCGCGGGCGGGGGCCTCTCTGGGGCCAACGTCCTGACTTTC. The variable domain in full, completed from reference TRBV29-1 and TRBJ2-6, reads SAVISQKPSRDICQRGTSLTIQCQVDSQVTMMFWYRQQPGQSLTLIATANQGSEATYESGFVIDKFPISRPNLTFSTLTVSNMSPEDSSIYLCSVAGGGLSGANVLTFGAGSRLTVL.

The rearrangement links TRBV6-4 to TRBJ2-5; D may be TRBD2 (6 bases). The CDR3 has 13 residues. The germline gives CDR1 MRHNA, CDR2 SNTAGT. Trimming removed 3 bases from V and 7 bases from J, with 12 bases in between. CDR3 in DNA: TGTGCCAGCAGTGAGCTAGCCGGGGGGACCCAGTACTTC. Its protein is CASSELAGGTQYF.

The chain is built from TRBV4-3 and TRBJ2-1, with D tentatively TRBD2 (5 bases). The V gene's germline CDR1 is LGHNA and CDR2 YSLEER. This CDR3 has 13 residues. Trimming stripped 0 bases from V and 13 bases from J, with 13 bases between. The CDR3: CASSQELLSGQFF. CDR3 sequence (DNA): TGCGCCAGCAGCCAAGAGTTGCTGAGCGGCCAGTTCTTC.

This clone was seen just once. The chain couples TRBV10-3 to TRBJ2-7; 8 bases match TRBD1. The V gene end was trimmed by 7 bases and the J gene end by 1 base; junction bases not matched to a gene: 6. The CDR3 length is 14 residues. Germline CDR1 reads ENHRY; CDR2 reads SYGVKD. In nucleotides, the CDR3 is TGTGCCATCAAGGACAGGGAAGTTTCCTACGAGCAGTACTTC. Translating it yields CAIKDREVSYEQYF.

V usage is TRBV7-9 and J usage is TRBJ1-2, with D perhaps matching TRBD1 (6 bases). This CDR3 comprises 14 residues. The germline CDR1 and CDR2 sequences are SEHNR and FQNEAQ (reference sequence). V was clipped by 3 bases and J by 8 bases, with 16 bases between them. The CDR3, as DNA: TGTGCCAGCAGCTTTACAGGGATGGCTTTGGGCTACACCTTC. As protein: CASSFTGMALGYTF.

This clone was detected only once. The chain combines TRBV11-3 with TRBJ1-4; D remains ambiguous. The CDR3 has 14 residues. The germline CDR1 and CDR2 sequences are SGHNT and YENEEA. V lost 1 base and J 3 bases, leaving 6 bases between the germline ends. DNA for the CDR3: TGTGCCAGCAGCTTAGGGAAGGCTAATGAAAAACTGTTTTTT. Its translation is CASSLGKANEKLFF.

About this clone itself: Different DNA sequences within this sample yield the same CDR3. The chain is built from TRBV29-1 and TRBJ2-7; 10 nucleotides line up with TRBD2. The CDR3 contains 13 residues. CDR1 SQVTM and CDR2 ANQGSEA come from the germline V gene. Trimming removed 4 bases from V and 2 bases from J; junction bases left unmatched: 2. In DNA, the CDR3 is TGCAGCGTTGGACTAGCGGGCCCCTACGAGCAGTACTTC. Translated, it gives CSVGLAGPYEQYF.

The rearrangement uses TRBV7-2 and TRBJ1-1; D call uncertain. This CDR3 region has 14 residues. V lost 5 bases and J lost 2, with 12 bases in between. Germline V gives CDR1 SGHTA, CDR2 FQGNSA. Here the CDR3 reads CASSVGSLNTEAFF. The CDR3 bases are TGTGCCAGCAGCGTTGGGTCCTTAAACACTGAAGCTTTCTTT.

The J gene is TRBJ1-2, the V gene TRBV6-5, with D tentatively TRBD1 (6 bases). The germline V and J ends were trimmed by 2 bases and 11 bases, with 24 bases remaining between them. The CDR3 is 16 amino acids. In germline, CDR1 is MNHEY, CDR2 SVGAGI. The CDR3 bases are TGTGCCAGCAGTTACGTACAGGGTTACATGGCTATTTGGTACACCTTC. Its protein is CASSYVQGYMAIWYTF.

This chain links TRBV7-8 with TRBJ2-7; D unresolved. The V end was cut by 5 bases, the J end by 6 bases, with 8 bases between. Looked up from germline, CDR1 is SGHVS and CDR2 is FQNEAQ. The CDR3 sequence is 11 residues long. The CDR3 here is CASSLGTEQYF. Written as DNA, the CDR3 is TGTGCCAGCAGCCTGGGTACCGAGCAGTACTTC.

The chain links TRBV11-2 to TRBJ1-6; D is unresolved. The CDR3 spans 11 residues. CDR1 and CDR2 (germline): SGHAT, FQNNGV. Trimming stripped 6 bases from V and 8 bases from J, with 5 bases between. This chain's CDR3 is CASSHDSPLHF. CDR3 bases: TGTGCCAGCAGTCATGATTCACCCCTCCACTTT.

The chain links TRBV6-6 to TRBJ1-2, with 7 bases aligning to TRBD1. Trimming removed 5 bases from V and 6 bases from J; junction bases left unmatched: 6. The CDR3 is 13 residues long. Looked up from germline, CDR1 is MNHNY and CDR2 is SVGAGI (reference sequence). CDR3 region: CASSRDSLDGYTF. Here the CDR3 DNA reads TGTGCCAGCAGTCGGGACAGTCTCGATGGCTACACCTTC.

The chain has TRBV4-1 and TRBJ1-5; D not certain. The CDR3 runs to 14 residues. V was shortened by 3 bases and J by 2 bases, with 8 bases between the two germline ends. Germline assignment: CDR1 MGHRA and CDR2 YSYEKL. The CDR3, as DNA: TGCGCCAGCAGCCAGCAGTCGGGCAATCAGCCCCAGCATTTT. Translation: CASSQQSGNQPQHF.

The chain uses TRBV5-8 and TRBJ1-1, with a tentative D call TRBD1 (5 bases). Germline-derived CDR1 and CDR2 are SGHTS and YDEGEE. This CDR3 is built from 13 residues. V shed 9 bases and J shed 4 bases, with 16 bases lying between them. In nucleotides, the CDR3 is TGTGCCACAGCCCCAGGGAGTCTCACTGAAGCTTTCTTT. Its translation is CATAPGSLTEAFF.

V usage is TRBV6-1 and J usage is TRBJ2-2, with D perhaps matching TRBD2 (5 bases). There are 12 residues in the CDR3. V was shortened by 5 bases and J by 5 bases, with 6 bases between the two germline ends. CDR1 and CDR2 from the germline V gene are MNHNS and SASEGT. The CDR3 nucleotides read TGTGCCAGCAGTCAGCGGACCGGGGAGCTGTTTTTT. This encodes CASSQRTGELFF.

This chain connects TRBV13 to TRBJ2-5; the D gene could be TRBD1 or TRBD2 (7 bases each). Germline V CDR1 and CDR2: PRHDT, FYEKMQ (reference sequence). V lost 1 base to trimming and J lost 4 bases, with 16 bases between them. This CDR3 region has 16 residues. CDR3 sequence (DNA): TGTGCCAGCAGCTTAGCCCCAGGGGGGGTCGGAGAGACCCAGTACTTC. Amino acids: CASSLAPGGVGETQYF.

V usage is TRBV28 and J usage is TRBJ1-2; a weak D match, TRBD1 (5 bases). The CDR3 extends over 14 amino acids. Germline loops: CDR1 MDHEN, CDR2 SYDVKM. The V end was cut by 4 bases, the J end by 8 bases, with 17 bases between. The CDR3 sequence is CASSYTGYRSGYTF. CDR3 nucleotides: TGTGCCAGCAGTTATACAGGTTACCGGAGCGGCTACACCTTC.

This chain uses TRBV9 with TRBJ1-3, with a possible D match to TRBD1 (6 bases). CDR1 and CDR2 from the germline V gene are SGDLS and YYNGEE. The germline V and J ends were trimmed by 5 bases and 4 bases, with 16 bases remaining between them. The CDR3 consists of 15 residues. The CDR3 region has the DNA TGTGCCAGCAGTGGTACAGGGATGGGAGGAAACACCATATATTTT. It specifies CASSGTGMGGNTIYF.

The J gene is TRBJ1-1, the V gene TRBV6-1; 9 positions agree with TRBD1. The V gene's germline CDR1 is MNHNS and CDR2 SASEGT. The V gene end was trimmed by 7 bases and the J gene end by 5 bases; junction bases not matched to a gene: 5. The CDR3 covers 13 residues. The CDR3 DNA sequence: TGTGCCAGCATGGGACAGGGAAGAACTGAAGCTTTCTTT. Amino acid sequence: CASMGQGRTEAFF.

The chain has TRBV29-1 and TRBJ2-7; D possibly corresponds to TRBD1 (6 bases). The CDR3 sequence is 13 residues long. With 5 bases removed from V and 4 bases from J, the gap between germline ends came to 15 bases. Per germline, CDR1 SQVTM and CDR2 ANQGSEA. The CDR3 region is CSVLEGGTYEQYF. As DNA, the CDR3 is TGCAGCGTTCTCGAAGGGGGTACGTACGAGCAGTACTTC.

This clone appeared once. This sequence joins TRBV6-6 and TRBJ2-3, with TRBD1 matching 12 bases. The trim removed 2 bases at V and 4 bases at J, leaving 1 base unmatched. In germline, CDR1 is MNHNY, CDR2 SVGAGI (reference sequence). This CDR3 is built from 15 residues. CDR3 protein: CASSYRDRGPDTQYF. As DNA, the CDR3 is TGTGCCAGCAGTTACCGGGACAGGGGGCCAGATACGCAGTATTTT.

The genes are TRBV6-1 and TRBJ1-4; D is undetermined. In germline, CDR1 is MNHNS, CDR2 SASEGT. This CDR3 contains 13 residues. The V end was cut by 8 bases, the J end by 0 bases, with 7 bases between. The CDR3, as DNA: TGTGCCAGCGCAGGAGCAACTAATGAAAAACTGTTTTTT. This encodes CASAGATNEKLFF.

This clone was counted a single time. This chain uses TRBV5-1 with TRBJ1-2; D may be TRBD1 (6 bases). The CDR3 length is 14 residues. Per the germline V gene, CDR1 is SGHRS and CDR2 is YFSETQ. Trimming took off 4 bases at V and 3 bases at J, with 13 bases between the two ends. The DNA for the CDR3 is TGCGCCAGCAGCCCAGGACAGCAGTACTATGGCTACACCTTC. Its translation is CASSPGQQYYGYTF.

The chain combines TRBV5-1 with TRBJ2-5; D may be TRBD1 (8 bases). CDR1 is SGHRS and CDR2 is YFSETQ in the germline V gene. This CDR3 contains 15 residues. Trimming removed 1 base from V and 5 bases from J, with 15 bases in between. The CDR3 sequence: CASSLRQGRAETQYF. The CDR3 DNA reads TGCGCCAGCAGCTTGCGACAGGGGAGGGCGGAGACCCAGTACTTC.

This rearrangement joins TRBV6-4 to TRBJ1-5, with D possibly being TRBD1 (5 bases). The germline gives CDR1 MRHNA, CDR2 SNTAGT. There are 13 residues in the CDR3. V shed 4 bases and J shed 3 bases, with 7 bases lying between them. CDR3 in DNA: TGTGCCAGCAGTGTCAGGGCCAATCAGCCCCAGCATTTT. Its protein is CASSVRANQPQHF.

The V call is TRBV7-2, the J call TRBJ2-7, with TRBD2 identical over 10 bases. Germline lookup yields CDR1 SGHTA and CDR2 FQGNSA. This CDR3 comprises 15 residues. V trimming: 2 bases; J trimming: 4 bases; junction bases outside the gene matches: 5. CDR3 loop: CASSLLAGGTYEQYF. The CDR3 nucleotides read TGTGCCAGCAGCTTATTAGCGGGAGGCACTTACGAGCAGTACTTC.